A single sample gave rise to the 8 T cell receptor beta chains below, sequenced in a study of blood T cell repertoires in COVID-19. The table came from immunoSEQ multiplex PCR; TCRdb's copy has only in-frame clones and leaves some out. This repertoire shows approximately 150,000 clones, 80% found once; its top ten account for approximately 5%. The sample comprised peripheral blood. Receptors originate from a woman between 45 and 65 years old with acute or convalescent COVID-19.

The rearrangement joins TRBV7-9 to TRBJ1-4, with no clear D. This CDR3 region has 14 residues. V lost 5 bases and J lost 1, with 8 bases in between. Germline-derived CDR1 and CDR2 are SEHNR and FQNEAQ (reference sequence). This CDR3 reads CASSLQETNEKLFF. The CDR3 nucleotides read TGTGCCAGCAGCCTCCAGGAAACTAATGAAAAACTGTTTTTT.

The chain couples TRBV30 to TRBJ1-2; D is perhaps TRBD1 (6 bases). V was trimmed by 3 bases and J by 4 bases, leaving 9 bases between them. Germline CDR1 and CDR2: GTSNPN and SVGIG (reference sequence). The length of the CDR3 is 12 residues. CDR3 in amino acids: CAWRKDSYGYTF. In nucleotides, the CDR3 is TGTGCCTGGAGAAAGGACAGCTATGGCTACACCTTC.

The J gene is TRBJ2-4, the V gene TRBV18; TRBD1 matches 11 bases. This CDR3 has 18 amino acids. J gave up 0 bases and V 6 bases, and 10 bases lay outside the gene matches. CDR1 and CDR2 (germline): KGHSH, LQKENI. This chain's CDR3 is CASSTGQGAFIAKNIQYF. The DNA of the CDR3 is TGTGCCAGCTCCACAGGACAGGGGGCGTTCATAGCCAAAAACATTCAGTACTTC. Together with reference TRBV18 and TRBJ2-4, the CDR3 gives the full variable domain: NAGVMQNPRHLVRRRGQEARLRCSPMKGHSHVYWYRQLPEEGLKFMVYLQKENIIDESGMPKERFSAEFPKEGPSILRIQQVVRGDSAAYFCASSTGQGAFIAKNIQYFGAGTRLSVL.

The genes are TRBV29-1 and TRBJ2-2; 9 positions agree with TRBD1. Germline V gene lookup returns CDR1 SQVTM and CDR2 ANQGSEA. The V segment lost 7 bases and the J segment 1 base; nucleotides outside the gene matches: 4. The CDR3 runs 14 residues. In DNA, the CDR3 is TGCAGCGCTGGGACAGGGCAGAACACCGGGGAGCTGTTTTTT. Its translation is CSAGTGQNTGELFF.

The chain combines TRBV19 with TRBJ1-5; maybe TRBD1 (5 bases). This CDR3 spans 13 amino acids. Germline V gene data show CDR1 as LNHDA and CDR2 as SQIVND (reference sequence). The V end lost 5 bases, the J end lost 4 bases, and 9 bases lay between the germline ends. CDR3 amino acids: CASSAGLNQPQHF. In nucleotides, the CDR3 is TGTGCCAGTAGTGCGGGGCTTAATCAGCCCCAGCATTTT. The full variable domain, with the rest looked up from reference TRBV19 and TRBJ1-5, is DGGITQSPKYLFRKEGQNVTLSCEQNLNHDAMYWYRQDPGQGLRLIYYSQIVNDFQKGDIAEGYSVSREKKESFPLTVTSAQKNPTAFYLCASSAGLNQPQHFGDGTRLSIL.

V gene TRBV19 combines with J gene TRBJ1-4; D is unclear. Germline CDR1 LNHDA, CDR2 SQIVND (reference sequence). The CDR3 has 15 residues. Trimming removed 5 bases from V and 0 bases from J, with 10 bases in between. CDR3 sequence reads: CASSLPGSTNEKLFF. The CDR3 region has the DNA TGTGCCAGTAGTCTACCGGGTTCAACTAATGAAAAACTGTTTTTT.

The chain has TRBV24-1 and TRBJ2-6; D is undetermined. Between the trimmed V and J ends, which lost 7 bases and 0 bases, there was a span of 6 bases. This CDR3 contains 14 residues. Germline CDR1 reads KGHDR; CDR2 reads SFDVKD. The CDR3 DNA reads TGTGCCACCAGCCCCAACTCTGGGGCCAACGTCCTGACTTTC. This gives the protein CATSPNSGANVLTF.

This clone has a single count. The gene calls are TRBV7-7 and TRBJ2-1; possibly TRBD1 for D (5 bases). The germline CDR1 and CDR2 sequences are SSHAT and FNYEAQ (reference sequence). The CDR3 length is 13 residues. The germline V and J ends were trimmed by 5 bases and 4 bases, with 9 bases remaining between them. CDR3 loop: CASSPRVYNEQFF. Written as DNA, the CDR3 is TGTGCCAGCAGCCCCAGGGTTTACAATGAGCAGTTCTTC.